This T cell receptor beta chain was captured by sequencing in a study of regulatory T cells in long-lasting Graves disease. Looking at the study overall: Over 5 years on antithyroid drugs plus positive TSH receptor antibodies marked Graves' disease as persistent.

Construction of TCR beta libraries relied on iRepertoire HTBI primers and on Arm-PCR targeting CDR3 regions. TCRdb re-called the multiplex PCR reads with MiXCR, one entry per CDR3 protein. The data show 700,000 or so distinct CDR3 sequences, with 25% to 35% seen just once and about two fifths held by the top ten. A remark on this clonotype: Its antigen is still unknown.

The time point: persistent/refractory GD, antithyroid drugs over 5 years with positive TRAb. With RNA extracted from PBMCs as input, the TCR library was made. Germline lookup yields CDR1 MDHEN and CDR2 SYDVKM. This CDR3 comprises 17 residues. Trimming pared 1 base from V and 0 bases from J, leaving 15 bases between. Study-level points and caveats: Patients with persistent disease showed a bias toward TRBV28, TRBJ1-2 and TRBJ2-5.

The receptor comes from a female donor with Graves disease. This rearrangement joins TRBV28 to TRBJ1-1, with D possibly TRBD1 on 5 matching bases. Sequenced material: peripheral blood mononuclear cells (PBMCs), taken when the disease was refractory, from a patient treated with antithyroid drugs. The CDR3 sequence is CASSLLLGGRLNTEAFF. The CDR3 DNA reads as TGTGCCAGCAGTTTATTGCTCGGGGGACGGCTGAACACTGAAGCTTTCTTT. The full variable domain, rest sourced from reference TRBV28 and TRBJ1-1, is DVKVTQSSRYLVKRTGEKVFLECVQDMDHENMFWYRQDPGLGLRLIYFSYDVKMKEKGDIPEGYSVSREKKERFSLILESASTNQTSMYLCASSLLLGGRLNTEAFFGQGTRLTVV.